A single sample gave rise to the 13 T cell receptor beta chains below, sequenced in a study of blood T cell repertoires in COVID-19. Libraries were prepared by immunoSEQ multiplex PCR; TCRdb keeps only in-frame clonotypes and omits some of them. The top ten clones hold about 6.6% of a sample with about 190,000 clones, nearly 90% of them seen once. Sequencing was performed on peripheral blood. Receptor source: a woman aged 40 to 50 who had recovered from COVID-19.

The J gene is TRBJ1-1, the V gene TRBV7-9; no firm D call. This CDR3 is 13 amino acids long. CDR1 and CDR2 from the germline V gene are SEHNR and FQNEAQ (reference sequence). Trimming removed 7 bases at V and 0 bases at J, with 9 bases between. The CDR3 sequence is CASTPTMNTEAFF. In DNA, the CDR3 is TGTGCCAGCACCCCTACGATGAACACTGAAGCTTTCTTT. The variable domain in full, with the rest retrieved from reference TRBV7-9 and TRBJ1-1, is DTGVSQNPRHKITKRGQNVTFRCDPISEHNRLYWYRQTLGQGPEFLTYFQNEAQLEKSRLLSDRFSAERPKGSFSTLEIQRTEQGDSAMYLCASTPTMNTEAFFGQGTRLTVV.

This chain joins TRBV19 and TRBJ2-7; 7 nucleotides match TRBD1. Losses at the gene ends were 5 bases for V and 2 bases for J; bases not matched to a gene: 9. CDR1 is LNHDA and CDR2 is SQIVND in the germline V gene (reference sequence). CDR3 size: 15 residues. CDR3 loop: CASSPGQAPTYEQYF. The CDR3 coding sequence is TGTGCCAGTAGTCCCGGACAGGCTCCCACCTACGAGCAGTACTTC.

V and J are TRBV6-1 and TRBJ1-2; D gene unclear. Germline CDR1 MNHNS, CDR2 SASEGT. The CDR3 consists of 15 residues. Deletions cut 3 bases from V and 4 bases from J, with 15 bases between. CDR3 amino acids: CASSDPSGWSYGYTF. In DNA, the CDR3 is TGTGCCAGCAGTGACCCGTCCGGGTGGTCCTATGGCTACACCTTC.

The genes are TRBV7-3 and TRBJ2-5; D perhaps matches TRBD2 (5 bases). CDR3 size: 15 residues. Germline V lookup: CDR1 SGHTA, CDR2 FQGTGA. The germline V and J ends were trimmed by 1 base and 5 bases, with 14 bases remaining between them. The CDR3 DNA sequence: TGTGCCAGCAGCTTAAATGGGGTCCGGGGTGAGACCCAGTACTTC. Its protein product is CASSLNGVRGETQYF.

The V call is TRBV15, the J call TRBJ2-1, with D unresolved. Trimming cost V 4 bases and J 0 bases, with 4 bases left between them. CDR1 is LNHNV, CDR2 YYDKDF, per germline (reference sequence). This CDR3 has 13 residues. For the CDR3, the DNA is TGTGCCACCAGCATATCCTCCTACAATGAGCAGTTCTTC. This sequence encodes CATSISSYNEQFF.

The CDR3 region has the DNA TGTGCCAGTAGTATTCTATTGGGCGGGGAAGAGACCCAGTACTTC. It encodes CASSILLGGEETQYF. The chain employs TRBV19 and TRBJ2-5; tentative D call: TRBD2 (6 bases). This CDR3 is 15 amino acids long. CDR1 and CDR2 (germline): LNHDA, SQIVND (reference sequence). V gave up 3 bases and J gave up 3 bases, with 14 bases separating them. Full variable domain (remainder filled in from reference TRBV19 and TRBJ2-5): DGGITQSPKYLFRKEGQNVTLSCEQNLNHDAMYWYRQDPGQGLRLIYYSQIVNDFQKGDIAEGYSVSREKKESFPLTVTSAQKNPTAFYLCASSILLGGEETQYFGPGTRLLVL.

The rearrangement links TRBV7-2 to TRBJ2-1; 7 positions match TRBD2. The germline CDR1 and CDR2 sequences are SGHTA and FQGNSA. J lost 6 bases, V lost 5 bases, and 10 bases had no gene match. This CDR3 spans 15 amino acids. The CDR3: CASSQRGGRFNEQFF. In DNA, the CDR3 is TGTGCCAGCAGCCAGAGGGGCGGGAGATTCAATGAGCAGTTCTTC. Looking up the rest from reference TRBV7-2 and TRBJ2-1 gives the full variable domain: GAGVSQSPSNKVTEKGKDVELRCDPISGHTALYWYRQSLGQGLEFLIYFQGNSAPDKSGLPSDRFSAERTGGSVSTLTIQRTQQEDSAVYLCASSQRGGRFNEQFFGPGTRLTVL.

The chain uses TRBV30 and TRBJ2-7, with TRBD2 as a possible D gene (5 bases). The germline CDR1 and CDR2 sequences are GTSNPN and SVGIG (reference sequence). Trimming took 0 bases from V and 1 from J, leaving 13 bases between them. The CDR3 loop spans 15 amino acids. The CDR3 spells CAWSVGVGESYEQYF. The CDR3 DNA follows: TGTGCCTGGAGTGTAGGCGTCGGGGAGTCCTACGAGCAGTACTTC.

The chain joins TRBV6-2 or TRBV6-3 to TRBJ1-2; no definite D call. CDR3 size: 13 residues. V was pared by 1 base and J by 7 bases, with 10 bases between. From germline, CDR1 is MNHEY and CDR2 SVGEGT. The CDR3 reads CASSYLGRRGYTF. DNA of the CDR3: TGTGCCAGCAGTTACTTAGGCAGGCGTGGCTACACCTTC.

The chain has TRBV4-3 and TRBJ2-1; D is unresolved. Germline values: CDR1 LGHNA, CDR2 YSLEER. V lost 1 base to trimming and J lost 2 bases, with 12 bases between them. The CDR3 is 16 residues long. The CDR3 nucleotides are TGCGCCAGCAGCCAAGGCGGAGACCTCCCCTACAATGAGCAGTTCTTC. It yields the protein CASSQGGDLPYNEQFF.

The J gene is TRBJ2-7, the V gene TRBV5-1, with TRBD2 identical over 13 bases. Germline V gene lookup returns CDR1 SGHRS and CDR2 YFSETQ. Trimming at V came to 3 bases and at J to 1 base, leaving 1 base not matched to a gene. The length of the CDR3 is 15 residues. The chain's CDR3 is CASSWTSGSSYEQYF. CDR3 DNA sequence: TGCGCCAGCAGCTGGACTAGCGGGAGTTCCTACGAGCAGTACTTC.

The chain has TRBV2 and TRBJ2-3; the match to TRBD1 covers 7 bases. Germline V gene sequence: CDR1 SNHLY, CDR2 FYNNEI. The trim removed 4 bases at V and 2 bases at J, leaving 3 bases unmatched. CDR3 size: 14 residues. CDR3 bases: TGTGCCAGCAGTGGACAGGGATCCACAGATACGCAGTATTTT. It specifies CASSGQGSTDTQYF.

There are a few counts of this clone. V and J are TRBV10-3 and TRBJ2-1, with D uncertain. Trimming left V 8 bases short and J 0 bases short, with 14 bases between. CDR1 and CDR2 (germline): ENHRY, SYGVKD. CDR3 length equals 15 residues. The CDR3 spells CAILNGGSSYNEQFF. Here the CDR3 DNA reads TGTGCCATCCTCAACGGCGGCAGCTCCTACAATGAGCAGTTCTTC.